The TCR beta chain described here comes from a study of early T cells in non-severe SARS-CoV-2 infection. The germline V gene encodes CDR1 DFQATT and CDR2 SNEGSKA (reference sequence). V was trimmed by 0 bases and J by 5 bases, leaving 14 bases between them. This CDR3 comprises 14 residues. TCRdb ran MiXCR on the 5' RACE reads and lists one entry per CDR3 protein. The sample comprises 50,000 to 60,000 distinct CDR3 sequences, more than 9% of which are singletons, and roughly 4.8% rests with the top ten. Sample: whole blood. The chain has TRBV20-1 and TRBJ2-7, with D possibly called TRBD1 or TRBD2 (5 bases each). This receptor was obtained from an adult who was a healthcare worker with PCR-confirmed SARS-CoV-2 infection or an uninfected control (not recorded which). CDR3 DNA: TGCAGTGCTAGAGACGGGGACGGTGGGAACGAGCAGTACTTC. Translation: CSARDGDGGNEQYF.